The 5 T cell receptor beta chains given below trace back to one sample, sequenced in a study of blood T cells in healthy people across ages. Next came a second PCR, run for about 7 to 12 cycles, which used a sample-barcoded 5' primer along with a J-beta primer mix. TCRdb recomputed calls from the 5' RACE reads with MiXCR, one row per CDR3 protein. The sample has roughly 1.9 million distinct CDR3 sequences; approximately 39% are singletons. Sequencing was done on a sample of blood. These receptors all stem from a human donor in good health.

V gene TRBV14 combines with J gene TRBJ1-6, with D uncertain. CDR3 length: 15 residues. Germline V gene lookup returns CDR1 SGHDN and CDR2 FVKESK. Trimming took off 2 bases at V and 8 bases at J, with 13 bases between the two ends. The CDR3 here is CASSQSPGGYSPLHF. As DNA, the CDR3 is TGTGCCAGCAGCCAATCCCCCGGCGGGTATTCACCCCTCCACTTT.

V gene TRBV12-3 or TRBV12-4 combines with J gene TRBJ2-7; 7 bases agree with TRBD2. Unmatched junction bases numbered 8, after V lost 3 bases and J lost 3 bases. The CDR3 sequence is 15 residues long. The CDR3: CASSFREAGYYEQYF. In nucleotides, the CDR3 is TGTGCCAGCAGTTTTAGGGAAGCGGGATACTACGAGCAGTACTTC.

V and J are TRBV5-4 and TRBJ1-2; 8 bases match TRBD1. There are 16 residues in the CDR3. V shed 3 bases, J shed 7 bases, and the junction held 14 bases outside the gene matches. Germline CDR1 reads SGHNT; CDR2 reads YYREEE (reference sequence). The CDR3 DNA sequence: TGTGCCAGCAGCTACGGGACAGGAGTTCTAGGGAGTGGCTACACCTTC. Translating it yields CASSYGTGVLGSGYTF.

The CDR3 coding sequence is TGTGCCAGCAGCGTAGCGTCCTGGGGGGACAGCTCCTACAATGAGCAGTTCTTC. It translates to CASSVASWGDSSYNEQFF. The rearrangement joins TRBV9 to TRBJ2-1; D possibly corresponds to TRBD1 (7 bases). Germline CDR1 is SGDLS and CDR2 is YYNGEE. With 0 bases removed from V and 0 bases from J, the gap between germline ends came to 16 bases. The CDR3 extends over 18 amino acids.

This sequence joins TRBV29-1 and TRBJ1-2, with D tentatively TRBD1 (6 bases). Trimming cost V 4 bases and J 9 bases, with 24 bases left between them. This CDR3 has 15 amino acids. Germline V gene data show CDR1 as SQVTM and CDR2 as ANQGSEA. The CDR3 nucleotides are TGCAGCGTTGCCCTCCAAAAGACAGGTCCGGGGAGCTACACCTTC. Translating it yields CSVALQKTGPGSYTF.